A selection of T cell receptor beta chains follows, all from one sample in a study of cytomegalovirus exposure and HLA in healthy donors. Profiled with immunoSEQ multiplex PCR; TCRdb holds only in-frame clones, not every one. This sample carries about 89,000 clones, roughly 85% of them seen once, and the ten largest clones take 6.5% to 9%. The sequenced material came from PBMCs. The receptors were gathered from a man in his forties or fifties in good health and CMV-seropositive. Both conserved end residues are trimmed from each CDR3. Clone size, where shown, is once, few, many, or a class for clones that have expanded.

size,V,J,CDR3
.,TRBV9,TRBJ2-7,ASSVDGRAEGEQY
.,TRBV7-9,TRBJ2-6,ASSFLSIGANVLT
few,TRBV11-3,TRBJ1-4,ASSIRQGGREKLF
few,TRBV7-3,TRBJ2-3,ASSLTAGAADTQY
.,TRBV27,TRBJ2-7,AFARARVAQY
.,TRBV11-2,TRBJ2-3,ASSPNVLAGPTDTQY
.,TRBV4-1,TRBJ2-4,ASSQVRLAGENIQY
.,TRBV7-7,TRBJ2-5,ASSPTGTQETQY
.,TRBV9,TRBJ2-2,ASSVLAYTGELF
.,TRBV18,TRBJ2-7,ASSLTGTGQYEQY
once,TRBV7-7,TRBJ2-7,ASSLGNWTGRRYEQY
.,TRBV11-2,TRBJ2-7,ASSLVRGGEQY
.,TRBV7-8,TRBJ2-7,ASSLALRGEQY